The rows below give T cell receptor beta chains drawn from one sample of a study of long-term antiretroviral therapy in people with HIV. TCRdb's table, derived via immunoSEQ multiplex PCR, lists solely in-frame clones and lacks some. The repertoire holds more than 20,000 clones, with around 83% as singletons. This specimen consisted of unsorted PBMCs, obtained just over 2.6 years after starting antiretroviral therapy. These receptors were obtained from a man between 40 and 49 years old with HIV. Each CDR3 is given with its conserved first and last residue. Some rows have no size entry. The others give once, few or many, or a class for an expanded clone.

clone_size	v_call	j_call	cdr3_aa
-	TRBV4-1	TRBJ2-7	CASSQVLGSQTYEQYF
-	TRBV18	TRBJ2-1	CASSPMVRGSFNEQFF
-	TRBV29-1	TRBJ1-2	CSAGGGVMGPNYGYTF
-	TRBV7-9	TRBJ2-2	CASSLHGGPGELFF
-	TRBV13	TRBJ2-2	CASSSKGDRGTGELFF
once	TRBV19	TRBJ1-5	CATTPRQGNQPQHF
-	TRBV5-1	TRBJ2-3	CARPGLAGVPPTDTQYF
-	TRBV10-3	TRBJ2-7	CAISDREEQYF
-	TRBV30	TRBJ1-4	CAWTRNNEKLFF
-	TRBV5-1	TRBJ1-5	CASSSGVDQPQHF
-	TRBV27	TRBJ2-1	CASSQGGSYNEQFF
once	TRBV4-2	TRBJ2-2	CASSQDESLRAGTGELFF
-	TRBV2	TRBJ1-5	CASRRQGNQPQHF
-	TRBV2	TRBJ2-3	CASSDGTVSSTDTQYF
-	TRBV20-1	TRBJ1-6	CSARELPPLHF
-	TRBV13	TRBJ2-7	CASSLDSSTSYEQYF
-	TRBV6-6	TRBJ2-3	CASSQDGTDTQYF
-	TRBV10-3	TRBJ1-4	CAISNAPAEKLFF
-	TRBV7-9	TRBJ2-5	CASSSGLAPPETQYF
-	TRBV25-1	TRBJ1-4	CASSRSDRGGEKLFF
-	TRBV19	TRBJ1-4	CASTPKQGFEKLFF
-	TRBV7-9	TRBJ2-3	CASSLEGPPLSDTQYF
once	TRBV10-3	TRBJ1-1	CAISGSSPGQGAEAFF
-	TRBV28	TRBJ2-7	CASSPLWTGGYEQYF
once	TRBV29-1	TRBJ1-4	CSVVGAGEKLFF
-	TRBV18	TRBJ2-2	CASSPARLENTGELFF
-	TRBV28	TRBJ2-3	CASSLAGPRDTQYF
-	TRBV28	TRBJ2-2	CASRLQGTNTGELFF
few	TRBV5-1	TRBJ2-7	CASSLVGQGHEQYF
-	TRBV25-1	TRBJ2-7	CASSEGGYEQYF
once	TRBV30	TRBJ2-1	CAWALTFRNNEQFF
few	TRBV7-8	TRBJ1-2	CASSPQWTLSDGYTF
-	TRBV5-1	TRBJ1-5	CASSRDGGDQPQHF
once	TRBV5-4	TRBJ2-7	CASTGRAGSYEQYF
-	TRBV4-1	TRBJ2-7	CASSPTSTSGSYEQYF
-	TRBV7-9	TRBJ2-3	CASSPRTSAYTDTQYF
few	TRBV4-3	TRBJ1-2	CASSQEYSEYGYTF
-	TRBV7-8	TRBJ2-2	CASSLVYFGQGVVWTGELFF
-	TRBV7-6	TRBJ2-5	CASSLDFRREETQYF
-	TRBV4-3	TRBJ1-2	CASSQGDRVIDGYTF
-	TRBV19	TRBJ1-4	CASSTEQGARGTNEKLFF